This T cell receptor beta chain stems from a study of cytomegalovirus exposure and HLA in healthy donors. General study points: Cytomegalovirus association was listed for approximately 160 TCR beta chains. Reportedly, cytomegalovirus status was diagnosed with high sensitivity and specificity. Researchers reportedly found TCR beta sequences accurately predicted most subjects' HLA-A and HLA-B alleles.

It was with 60 Vbeta and 13 Jbeta primers that the PCR ran. Only in-frame clones appear in the TCRdb table, and some are missing; sequencing was by immunoSEQ multiplex PCR. Seen here are roughly 120,000 clones, approximately 78% observed once, and the top ten hold roughly 1.1%. Comments on this clone: The antigen remains undetermined.

Trimming took 2 bases from V and 7 from J; bases not matched to a gene: 7. The CDR3 extends over 14 amino acids. Germline CDR1 is LGHNT and CDR2 is FRNRAP. The chain has TRBV12-5 and TRBJ2-7; 8 bases are a match to TRBD2. Sequencing was carried out using PBMCs. This receptor was identified in a woman younger than 45 in good health and CMV-seronegative. The CDR3 reads CASGLPRGGNEQYF. The CDR3 bases are TGTGCTAGTGGTTTGCCCCGGGGGGGGAATGAGCAGTACTTC. The full variable domain, in which reference TRBV12-5 and TRBJ2-7 provide the parts outside the CDR3, is DARVTQTPRHKVTEMGQEVTMRCQPILGHNTVFWYRQTMMQGLELLAYFRNRAPLDDSGMPKDRFSAEMPDATLATLKIQPSEPRDSAVYFCASGLPRGGNEQYFGPGTRLTVT.